This TCR beta chain was captured by sequencing in a study of T cells in Graves' hyperthyroidism and ophthalmopathy. This CDR3 spans 14 amino acids. Germline CDR1 is SEHNR and CDR2 is FQNEAQ (reference sequence). Trimming cost V 0 bases and J 6 bases, with 9 bases left between them. At least ten counts were recorded for this clonotype. From RNA transcripts, TCR beta CDR3 regions were amplified. In the first-round RT-PCR of the TCR CDR3, the HTBI primer set was used. One entry per CDR3 protein results from TCRdb running MiXCR on the multiplex PCR reads. Of 90,000 to 120,000 distinct CDR3 sequences listed, about 15% were seen once; the top ten hold 35% to 50%.

Sequencing was done on a sample of blood. The source is a woman aged 45-60 years with Graves' hyperthyroidism. The chain has TRBV7-9 and TRBJ2-4; D possibly uses TRBD1 or TRBD2 (7 bases each). Written as DNA, the CDR3 is TGTGCCAGCAGCTTAGCCAGGGGGGGAAACATTCAGTACTTC. This encodes CASSLARGGNIQYF.